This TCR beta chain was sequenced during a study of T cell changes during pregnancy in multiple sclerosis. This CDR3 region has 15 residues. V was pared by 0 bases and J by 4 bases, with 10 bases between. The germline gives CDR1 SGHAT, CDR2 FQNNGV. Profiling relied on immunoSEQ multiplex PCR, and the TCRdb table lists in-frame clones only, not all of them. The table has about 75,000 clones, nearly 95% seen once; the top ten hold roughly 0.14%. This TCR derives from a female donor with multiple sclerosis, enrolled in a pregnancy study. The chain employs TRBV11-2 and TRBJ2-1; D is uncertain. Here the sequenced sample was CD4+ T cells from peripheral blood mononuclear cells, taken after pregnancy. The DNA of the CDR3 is TGTGCCAGCAGCTTAGATGGAGCAAATTACAATGAGCAGTTCTTC. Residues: CASSLDGANYNEQFF.